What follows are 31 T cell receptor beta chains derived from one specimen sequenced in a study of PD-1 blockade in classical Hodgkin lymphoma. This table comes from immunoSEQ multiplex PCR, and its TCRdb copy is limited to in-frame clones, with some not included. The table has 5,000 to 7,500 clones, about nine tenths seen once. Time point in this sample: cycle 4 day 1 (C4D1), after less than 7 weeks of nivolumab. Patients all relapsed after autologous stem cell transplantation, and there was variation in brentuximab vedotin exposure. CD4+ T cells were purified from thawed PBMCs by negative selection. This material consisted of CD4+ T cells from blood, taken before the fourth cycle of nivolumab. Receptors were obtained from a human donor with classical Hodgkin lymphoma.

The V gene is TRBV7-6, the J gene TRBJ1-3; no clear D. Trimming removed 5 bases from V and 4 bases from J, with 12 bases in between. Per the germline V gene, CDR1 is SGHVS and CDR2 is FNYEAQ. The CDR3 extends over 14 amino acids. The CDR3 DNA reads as TGTGCCAGCAGCCCGGCCGGAGGCGGAAACACCATATATTTT. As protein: CASSPAGGGNTIYF.

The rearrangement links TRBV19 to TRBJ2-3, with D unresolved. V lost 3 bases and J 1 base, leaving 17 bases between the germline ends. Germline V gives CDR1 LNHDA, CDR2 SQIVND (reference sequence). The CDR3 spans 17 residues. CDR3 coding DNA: TGTGCCAGTAGTATTGGGTCCGTAGCCTCCCGCACAGATACGCAGTATTTT. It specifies CASSIGSVASRTDTQYF.

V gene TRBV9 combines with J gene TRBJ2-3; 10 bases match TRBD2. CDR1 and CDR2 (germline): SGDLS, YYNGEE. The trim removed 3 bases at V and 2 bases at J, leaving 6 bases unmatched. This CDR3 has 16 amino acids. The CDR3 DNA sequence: TGTGCCAGCAGCGAGCTTAGCGGGGGGTCCACAGATACGCAGTATTTT. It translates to CASSELSGGSTDTQYF.

This CDR3 is CASSPQGSLYEQYF. The CDR3 DNA reads TGTGCCAGCTCTCCCCAGGGCTCCCTCTACGAGCAGTACTTC. The genes are TRBV28 and TRBJ2-7; D might be TRBD1 (5 bases). Trimming removed 8 bases at V and 3 bases at J, with 17 bases between. Germline V CDR1 and CDR2: MDHEN, SYDVKM. The CDR3 is 14 amino acids.

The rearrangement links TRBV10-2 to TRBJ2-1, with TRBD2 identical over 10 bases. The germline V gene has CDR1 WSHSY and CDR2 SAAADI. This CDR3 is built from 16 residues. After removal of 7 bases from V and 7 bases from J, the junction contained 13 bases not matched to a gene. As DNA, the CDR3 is TGCGCCAGCAAAAATATAGTAGCGGGAGGAAATAATGAGCAGTTCTTC. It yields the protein CASKNIVAGGNNEQFF.

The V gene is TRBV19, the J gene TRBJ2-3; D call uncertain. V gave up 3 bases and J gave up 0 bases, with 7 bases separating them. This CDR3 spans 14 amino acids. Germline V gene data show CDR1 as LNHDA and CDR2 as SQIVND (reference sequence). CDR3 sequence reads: CASSIRVSTDTQYF. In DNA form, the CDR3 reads TGTGCCAGTAGTATTAGGGTAAGCACAGATACGCAGTATTTT.

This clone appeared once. The CDR3: CASGRGDRYTDTQYF. The CDR3 region has the DNA TGTGCCAGCGGAAGGGGGGACAGGTACACAGATACGCAGTATTTT. The V call is TRBV11-2, the J call TRBJ2-3, with 8 bases fitting TRBD1. This CDR3 spans 15 amino acids. Looked up from germline, CDR1 is SGHAT and CDR2 is FQNNGV. V trimming: 8 bases; J trimming: 2 bases; junction bases outside the gene matches: 9.

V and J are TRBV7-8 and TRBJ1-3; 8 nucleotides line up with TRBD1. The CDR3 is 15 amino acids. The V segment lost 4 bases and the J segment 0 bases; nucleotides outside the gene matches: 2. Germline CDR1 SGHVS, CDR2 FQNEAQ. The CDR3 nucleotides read TGTGCCAGCAGCTGGGGGACAGGCTCTGGAAACACCATATATTTT. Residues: CASSWGTGSGNTIYF.

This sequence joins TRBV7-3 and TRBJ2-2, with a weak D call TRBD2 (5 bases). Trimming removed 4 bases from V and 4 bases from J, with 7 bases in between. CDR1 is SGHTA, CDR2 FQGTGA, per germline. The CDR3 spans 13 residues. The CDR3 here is CASSSGSTGELFF. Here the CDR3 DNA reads TGTGCCAGCAGCTCGGGGAGCACCGGGGAGCTGTTTTTT.

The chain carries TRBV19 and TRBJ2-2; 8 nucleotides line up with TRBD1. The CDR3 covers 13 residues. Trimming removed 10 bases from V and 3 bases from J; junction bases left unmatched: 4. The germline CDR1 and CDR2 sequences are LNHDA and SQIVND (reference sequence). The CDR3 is CAIQGAHTGELFF. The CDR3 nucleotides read TGTGCCATCCAGGGGGCGCACACCGGGGAGCTGTTTTTT.

The CDR3 region is CASSWGTGAERGYTF. The CDR3 DNA sequence: TGCGCCAGCAGCTGGGGGACAGGCGCCGAGCGAGGCTACACCTTC. The chain is built from TRBV5-1 and TRBJ1-2, with TRBD1 identical over 8 bases. Germline trimming cut 3 bases from V and 8 bases from J; bases unmatched to any gene: 12. This CDR3 has 15 amino acids. CDR1 SGHRS and CDR2 YFSETQ come from the germline V gene.

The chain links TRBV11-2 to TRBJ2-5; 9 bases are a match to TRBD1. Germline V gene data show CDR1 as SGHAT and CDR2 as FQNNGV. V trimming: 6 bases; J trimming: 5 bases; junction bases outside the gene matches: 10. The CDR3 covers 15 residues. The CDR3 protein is CASRTWDREGETQYF. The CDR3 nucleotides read TGTGCCAGCAGAACTTGGGACAGGGAAGGCGAGACCCAGTACTTC.

This CDR3 is CASSLDKNTGELFF. CDR3 in DNA: TGTGCCAGTAGCCTGGACAAGAACACCGGGGAGCTGTTTTTT. The rearrangement joins TRBV19 to TRBJ2-2, with D tentatively TRBD1 (5 bases). Trimming took off 6 bases at V and 1 base at J, with 9 bases between the two ends. CDR1 is LNHDA and CDR2 is SQIVND in the germline V gene (reference sequence). This CDR3 region has 14 residues.

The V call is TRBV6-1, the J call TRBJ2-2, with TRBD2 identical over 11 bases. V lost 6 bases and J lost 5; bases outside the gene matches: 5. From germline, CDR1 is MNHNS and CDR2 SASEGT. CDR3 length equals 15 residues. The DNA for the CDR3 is TGTGCCAGCAGCCTACTAGCGGGAGATACCGGGGAGCTGTTTTTT. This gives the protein CASSLLAGDTGELFF.

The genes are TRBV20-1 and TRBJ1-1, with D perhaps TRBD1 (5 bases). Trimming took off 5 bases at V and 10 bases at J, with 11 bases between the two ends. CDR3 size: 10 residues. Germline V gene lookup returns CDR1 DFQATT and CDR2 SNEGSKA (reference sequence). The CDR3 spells CSAWDSGAFF. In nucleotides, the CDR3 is TGCAGTGCTTGGGACTCTGGAGCTTTCTTT.

The CDR3: CASSGAPDYEQYF. The CDR3 coding sequence is TGTGCCAGCTCCGGCGCCCCGGACTACGAGCAGTACTTC. The chain joins TRBV11-3 to TRBJ2-7; D unresolved. Trimming took 8 bases from V and 3 from J, leaving 14 bases between them. This CDR3 region has 13 residues. CDR1 is SGHNT, CDR2 YENEEA, per germline.

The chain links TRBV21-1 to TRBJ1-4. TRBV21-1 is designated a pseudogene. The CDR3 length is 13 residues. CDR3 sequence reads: CASSKVRVGKLFF. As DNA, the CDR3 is TGTGCCAGCAGCAAAGTTCGGGTAGGAAAACTGTTTTTT.

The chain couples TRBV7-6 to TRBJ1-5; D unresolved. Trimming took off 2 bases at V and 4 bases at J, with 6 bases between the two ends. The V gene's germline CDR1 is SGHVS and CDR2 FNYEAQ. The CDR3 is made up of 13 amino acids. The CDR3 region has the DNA TGTGCCAGCAGCTTATCAGATAATCAGCCCCAGCATTTT. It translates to CASSLSDNQPQHF.

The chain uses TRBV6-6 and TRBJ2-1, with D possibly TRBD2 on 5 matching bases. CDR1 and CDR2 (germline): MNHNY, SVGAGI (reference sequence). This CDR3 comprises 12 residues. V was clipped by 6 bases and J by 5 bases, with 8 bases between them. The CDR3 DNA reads TGTGCCAGCAGACCGGGAAACAATGAGCAGTTCTTC. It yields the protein CASRPGNNEQFF.

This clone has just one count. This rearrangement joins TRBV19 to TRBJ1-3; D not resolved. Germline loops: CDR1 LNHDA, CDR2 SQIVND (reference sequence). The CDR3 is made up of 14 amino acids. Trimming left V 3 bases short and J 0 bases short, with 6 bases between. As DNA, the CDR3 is TGTGCCAGTAGTATCAAGAGCTCTGGAAACACCATATATTTT. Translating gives CASSIKSSGNTIYF.

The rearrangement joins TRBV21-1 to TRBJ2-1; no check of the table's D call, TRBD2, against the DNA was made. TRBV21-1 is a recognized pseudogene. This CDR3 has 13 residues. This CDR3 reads CASSNGTYNEQFF. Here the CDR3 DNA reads TGTGCCAGCAGCAACGGTACTTACAATGAGCAGTTCTTC.

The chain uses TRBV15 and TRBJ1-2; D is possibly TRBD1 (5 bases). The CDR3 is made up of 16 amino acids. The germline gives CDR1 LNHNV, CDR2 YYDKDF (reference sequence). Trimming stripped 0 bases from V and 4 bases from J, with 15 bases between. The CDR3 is CATSRDVGGYSYGYTF. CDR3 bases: TGTGCCACCAGCAGAGATGTCGGGGGGTACAGCTATGGCTACACCTTC.

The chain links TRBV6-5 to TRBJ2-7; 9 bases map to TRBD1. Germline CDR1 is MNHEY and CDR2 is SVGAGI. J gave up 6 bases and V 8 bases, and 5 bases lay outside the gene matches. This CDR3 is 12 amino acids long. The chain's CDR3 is CASGDRVSEQYF. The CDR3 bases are TGTGCCAGCGGGGACAGGGTCAGCGAGCAGTACTTC.

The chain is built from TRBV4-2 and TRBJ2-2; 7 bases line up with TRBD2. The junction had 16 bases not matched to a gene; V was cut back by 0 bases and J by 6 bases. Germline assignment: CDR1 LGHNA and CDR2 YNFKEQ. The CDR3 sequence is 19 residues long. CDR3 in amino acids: CASSQDAPFLPGGPGELFF. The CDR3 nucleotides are TGTGCCAGCAGCCAAGATGCCCCTTTCCTCCCGGGGGGACCCGGGGAGCTGTTTTTT.

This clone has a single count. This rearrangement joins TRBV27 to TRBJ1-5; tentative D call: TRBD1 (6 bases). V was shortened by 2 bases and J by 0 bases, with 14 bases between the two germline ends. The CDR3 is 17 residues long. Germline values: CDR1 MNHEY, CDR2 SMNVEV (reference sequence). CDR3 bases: TGTGCCAGCAGTTTAAGGACAGACGCTTATAGCAATCAGCCCCAGCATTTT. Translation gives CASSLRTDAYSNQPQHF.

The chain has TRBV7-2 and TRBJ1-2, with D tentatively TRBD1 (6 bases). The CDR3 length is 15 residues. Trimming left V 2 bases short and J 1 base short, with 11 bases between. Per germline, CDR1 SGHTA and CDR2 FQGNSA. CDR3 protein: CASSLSQGNNYGYTF. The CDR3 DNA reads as TGTGCCAGCAGCTTAAGTCAGGGGAATAACTATGGCTACACCTTC.

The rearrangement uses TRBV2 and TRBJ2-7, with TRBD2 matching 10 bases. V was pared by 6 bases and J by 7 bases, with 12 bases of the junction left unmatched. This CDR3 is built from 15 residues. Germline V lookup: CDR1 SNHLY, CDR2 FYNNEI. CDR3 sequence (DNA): TGTGCCAGCAGGCGGTCTAGCGGGGGTTCGGGTGAGCAGTACTTC. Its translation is CASRRSSGGSGEQYF.

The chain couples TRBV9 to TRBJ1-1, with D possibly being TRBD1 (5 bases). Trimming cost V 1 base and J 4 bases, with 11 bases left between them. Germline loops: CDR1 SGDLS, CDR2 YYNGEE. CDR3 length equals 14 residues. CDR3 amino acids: CASSVSGASTEAFF. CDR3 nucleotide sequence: TGTGCCAGCAGCGTATCTGGGGCGTCCACTGAAGCTTTCTTT.

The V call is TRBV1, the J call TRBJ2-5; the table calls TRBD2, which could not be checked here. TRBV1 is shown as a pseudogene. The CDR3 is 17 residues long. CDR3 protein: CTSSPGLAGGYQETQYF. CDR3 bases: TGCACCAGCAGCCCTGGACTAGCGGGAGGGTACCAAGAGACCCAGTACTTC.

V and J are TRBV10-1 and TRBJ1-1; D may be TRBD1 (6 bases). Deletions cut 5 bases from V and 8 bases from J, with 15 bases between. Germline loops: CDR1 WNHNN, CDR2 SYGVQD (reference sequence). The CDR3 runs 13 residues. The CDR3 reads CASSNFFGQEAFF. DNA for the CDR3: TGCGCCAGCAGTAATTTTTTCGGACAGGAAGCTTTCTTT.

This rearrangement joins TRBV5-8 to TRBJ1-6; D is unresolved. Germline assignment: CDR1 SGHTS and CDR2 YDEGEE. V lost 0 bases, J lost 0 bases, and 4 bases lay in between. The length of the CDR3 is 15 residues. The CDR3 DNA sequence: TGTGCCAGCAGCTTGGGCAGCTCCTATAATTCACCCCTCCACTTT. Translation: CASSLGSSYNSPLHF.